This record looks at one T cell receptor (beta chain) sequence and its context. The clone's antigen remains unknown. Per-base quality was not reported, and no clone a single base away is much larger than it. This specimen comes from a study of T cell responses to AZD1222 COVID-19 vaccine (dated by TCRdb to about 2021). About the investigation overall: AZD1222 recipients whose second dose came at about 4 weeks and those whose second dose came at about 12 weeks were combined into one group, since spike-specific TCR depth and breadth did not differ between the two schedules. TCR sequencing covered approximately 230 trial participants: 200 to 220 given two doses of AZD1222 and 26 given two doses of MenACWY control vaccine. Trial participants were enrolled by age into subgroups of 18-55, 56-69 and 70-plus years, and around 150, 29 and 61 TCR-sequenced participants, respectively, were included in these subgroups. What the work shows at the level of the full study, not this receptor alone: Most participants were white British and females outnumbered males, and the authors suggested that clonal diversity may have been underestimated. CD4 TCRs associated with the vaccine covered the entire spike protein, and the dominant responses were in regions 160-218 and 743-854. Conclusions about previously exposed vaccinees are limited, since just a handful of AZD1222 recipients were seropositive for SARS-CoV-2 at baseline. Nearly half of unique spike-specific TCRs reportedly recognized epitopes outside regions mutated in the B.1.351 and B.1.1.7 variants. Because no samples from the day 14 peak response were available, repertoires could be characterized only after the peak T cell response. A significant rise in spike-specific TCR breadth and depth was observed after two AZD1222 doses relative to day 0 and relative to MenACWY recipients. In the small 56-69-year group, the increase in depth fell short of significance, most likely because of low power.

The CDR3 regions of human TCRbeta chains were analyzed by immunosequencing. Concerning the study's data processing: Repertoire TCRs were checked for matches against a reference library of SARS-CoV-2-specific TCRs that had been generated using the MIRA antigen-specificity platform. Breadth was defined as the fraction of unique TCRs that were SARS-CoV-2-associated, and depth was defined as the fraction of total T cells that were SARS-CoV-2-associated. Using the MIRA data, each spike-specific TCR was assigned both to the spike region to which the TCR was reactive and to a CD4 or CD8 class. Log10-transformed breadth and depth values were compared by one-way ANOVA with Sidak's multiple comparisons tests. The immuneACCESS repertoire file appears here via TCRdb, limited to in-frame rearrangements. These files lack a portion of the clones; in checked studies, under half of the deficit traces to unresolved V genes, and the cause of the others is not known. V and J calls and clone size are those listed in that table; D and trimming were worked out from the DNA. The table for this sample lists 150,000 to 200,000 clones; roughly 88% of them were counted only once. The ten largest make up approximately 0.5% of the sample.

For CDR1 and CDR2, the germline V gene (reference sequence) lists LGHDT and YNNKEL. V gives up 4 bases and J gives up 4 bases, and the segment between their germline ends measures 13 bases. Reading from cysteine to phenylalanine, the CDR3 counts 14 amino acids. Just CDR3 DNA is preserved here, 42 bases in frame from base 1. The time point label on this specimen signifies: baseline before first vaccination. Vaccinee samples came from UK trials COV001 and COV002, including a single-blind randomized controlled phase 2/3 trial of AZD1222 (ChAdOx1 nCoV-19) in healthy adults. For TCRbeta chain sequencing, PBMC samples from trial participants were taken at day 0 and at day 28 after the second dose.

This TCR was sampled from an adult in good health. The specimen was peripheral blood, collected on day 0 of AZD1222 vaccination. The rearranged chain carries TRBV3-1 (or the pseudogene TRBV3-2) and TRBJ1-2, with the D gene call left open. Here the CDR3 is given as CASSLAGRPYGYTF. In nucleotides, the sequence is TGTGCCAGCAGCCTGGCGGGGAGGCCCTATGGCTACACCTTC.